This TCR beta chain was captured by sequencing in a study of blood T cells in healthy people across ages. This clonotype was seen a handful of times. A J-beta primer mix and a sample-barcoded 5' primer were used in a second PCR of about 7 to 12 cycles. In TCRdb, the 5' RACE reads were re-called with MiXCR into one record per CDR3 protein. The repertoire holds around 1,600,000 distinct CDR3 sequences, roughly two fifths seen once, with more than 4% in the top ten. The trim removed 7 bases at V and 15 bases at J, leaving 12 bases unmatched. Germline V gene lookup returns CDR1 SGHAT and CDR2 FQNNGV. This CDR3 region has 13 residues.

The V call is TRBV11-2, the J call TRBJ2-1, with TRBD1 identical over 10 bases. The TCR comes from a young woman in good health. Specimen: blood. CDR3 DNA sequence: TGTGCCAGCAACCTGGGACAGGGGATTGCCCCGTTCTTC. This encodes CASNLGQGIAPFF.